The 21 T cell receptor beta chains in this list originate from one sample, sequenced in a study of molecular identifiers for immune sequencing clone quantification. TCRdb independently ran MiXCR on the PCR reads; one entry per CDR3 protein. The data show some 580,000 distinct CDR3 sequences, with roughly 27% seen just once and 0.75% to 0.8% held by the top ten. The sequencing input was naive CD8+ T cells from blood, with Jurkat cell RNA spiked in. As for subset: FACS-sorted CD8+CD4-CCR7+CD45RA+ naive T cells. The receptor set was obtained from a human donor in good health. Some libraries in this study had Jurkat cell RNA spiked in.

There are a few counts of this clonotype. The J gene is TRBJ2-7, the V gene TRBV4-3, with D possibly TRBD2 on 6 matching bases. Germline values: CDR1 LGHNA, CDR2 YSLEER. Trimming pared 0 bases from V and 4 bases from J, leaving 10 bases between. There are 14 residues in the CDR3. The CDR3 DNA reads as TGCGCCAGCAGCCAAGATACTAGCTTGTACGAGCAGTACTTC. Amino acids: CASSQDTSLYEQYF.

This clonotype was observed many times. This chain uses TRBV18 with TRBJ2-7; perhaps TRBD2 as D (6 bases). With 3 bases removed from V and 6 bases from J, the gap between germline ends came to 12 bases. CDR1 and CDR2 from the germline V gene are KGHSH and LQKENI. This CDR3 is 13 amino acids long. The CDR3 spells CASSPPSETEQYF. CDR3 DNA sequence: TGTGCCAGCTCACCGCCTAGCGAGACCGAGCAGTACTTC.

Concerning this clonotype itself: One base away lies a much larger clone, so this may be a sequencing read error. The genes are TRBV4-2 and TRBJ2-7; 9 nucleotides match TRBD2. This CDR3 comprises 17 residues. CDR1 LGHNA and CDR2 YNFKEQ come from the germline V gene. This chain's CDR3 is CASGQDPLRGGAYEQYF. The CDR3 DNA follows: TGTGCCAGCGGCCAAGATCCTTTGCGCGGGGGGGCCTACGAGCAGTACTTC.

This clonotype was counted only a few times. The rearrangement uses TRBV20-1 and TRBJ2-1; possibly TRBD2 for D (6 bases). The CDR3 sequence is 12 residues long. The germline V gene has CDR1 DFQATT and CDR2 SNEGSKA (reference sequence). Trimming took 5 bases from V and 8 from J, leaving 13 bases between them. As DNA, the CDR3 is TGCAGTGCTCGACGACTAGAGGATGAGCAGTTCTTC. Translating gives CSARRLEDEQFF.

This clonotype appeared many times. This rearrangement joins TRBV4-1 to TRBJ2-7; the D gene could be TRBD1 or TRBD2 (5 bases each). This CDR3 has 14 residues. Germline V gene lookup returns CDR1 MGHRA and CDR2 YSYEKL. The V end was cut by 3 bases, the J end by 2 bases, with 11 bases between. The DNA for the CDR3 is TGCGCCAGCAGCCACTGGGACGGACCCTACGAGCAGTACTTC. Translation gives CASSHWDGPYEQYF.

The chain employs TRBV4-3 and TRBJ1-4, with 8 bases aligning to TRBD1. Germline values: CDR1 LGHNA, CDR2 YSLEER. Unmatched junction bases numbered 9, after V lost 4 bases and J lost 8 bases. CDR3 length: 15 residues. The DNA of the CDR3 is TGCGCCAGCAGCCTCGTGGACAGGGTAGGAGAAAAACTGTTTTTT. Its protein is CASSLVDRVGEKLFF.

Comments on this clonotype: A single base separates this from a much larger clone, so it may be a read error. The chain recombines TRBV2 with TRBJ2-4; D gene ambiguous. Germline CDR1 and CDR2: SNHLY and FYNNEI. CDR3 length: 16 residues. The CDR3 loop is CASSEVSLQAENIQYF. For the CDR3, the DNA is TGTGCCAGCAGTGAAGTTTCCCTACAAGCCGAAAACATTCAGTACTTC.

This clonotype came up many times. The rearrangement joins TRBV7-2 to TRBJ2-7, with D unclear. The CDR3 spans 12 residues. Per the germline V gene, CDR1 is SGHTA and CDR2 is FQGNSA. V dropped 5 bases and J dropped 6 bases, with 11 bases sitting between them. In DNA, the CDR3 is TGTGCCAGCAGCCGAACAGCCCTCGAGCAGTACTTC. This translates into CASSRTALEQYF.

CDR3 DNA sequence: TGCAGTGCTAGAGTTGAGCGCTCCTACGAGCAGTACTTC. Translated, it gives CSARVERSYEQYF. The chain couples TRBV20-1 to TRBJ2-7; D unclear. This CDR3 region has 13 residues. V was shortened by 1 base and J by 0 bases, with 7 bases between the two germline ends. Germline V gene sequence: CDR1 DFQATT, CDR2 SNEGSKA (reference sequence).

The chain is built from TRBV14 and TRBJ2-1; D gene uncertain. V gave up 0 bases and J gave up 8 bases, with 14 bases separating them. From germline, CDR1 is SGHDN and CDR2 FVKESK. The CDR3 covers 15 residues. CDR3 region: CASSQEDQRWDEQFF. CDR3 nucleotide sequence: TGTGCCAGCAGCCAAGAAGACCAACGATGGGATGAGCAGTTCTTC.

This chain links TRBV4-1 with TRBJ1-1; D unresolved. The CDR3 extends over 15 amino acids. The germline V gene encodes CDR1 MGHRA and CDR2 YSYEKL. V was cut by 1 base and J by 0 bases, with 9 bases left in between. Here the CDR3 reads CASSQGRDMNTEAFF. CDR3 nucleotides: TGCGCCAGCAGCCAAGGACGGGATATGAACACTGAAGCTTTCTTT.

This clonotype was detected a few times. Being one base from a much bigger clone, this may be a read error. The chain has TRBV7-2 and TRBJ2-1; 8 nucleotides align to TRBD2. CDR3 size: 15 residues. Per germline, CDR1 SGHTA and CDR2 FQGNSA. J lost 8 bases, V lost 1 base, and 7 bases had no gene match. CDR3 bases: TGTGCCAGCAGCTTAGGAGCGGGAGTAGCGTATGAGCAGTTCTTC. As protein: CASSLGAGVAYEQFF.

This clonotype occurred a few times. The chain combines TRBV6-1 with TRBJ1-5, with D unclear. Germline V gene data show CDR1 as MNHNS and CDR2 as SASEGT. The CDR3 has 15 amino acids. Trimming left V 3 bases short and J 1 base short, with 10 bases between. CDR3: CASSEWRVSNQPQHF. CDR3 DNA sequence: TGTGCCAGCAGTGAGTGGCGGGTCAGCAATCAGCCCCAGCATTTT.

This clonotype was detected only a few times. The CDR3 sequence: CSASPWGARAGYQETQYF. The CDR3 DNA sequence: TGCAGTGCTAGCCCCTGGGGAGCCAGGGCAGGGTACCAAGAGACCCAGTACTTC. This chain links TRBV20-1 with TRBJ2-5; D is possibly TRBD1 or TRBD2 (5 bases each). CDR3 length: 18 residues. V dropped 3 bases and J dropped 0 bases, with 23 bases sitting between them. Germline-derived CDR1 and CDR2 are DFQATT and SNEGSKA (reference sequence).

V gene TRBV19 combines with J gene TRBJ2-1; a possible D gene is TRBD1 (6 bases). With 3 bases removed from V and 15 bases from J, the gap between germline ends came to 15 bases. The CDR3 runs to 12 residues. Germline V gene sequence: CDR1 LNHDA, CDR2 SQIVND (reference sequence). The CDR3 here is CASSIWGRAPFF. CDR3 nucleotides: TGTGCCAGTAGTATTTGGGGGCGTGCGCCGTTCTTC.

In this sample, this clonotype turned up many times. V and J are TRBV9 and TRBJ1-3; D is uncertain. Germline CDR1 reads SGDLS; CDR2 reads YYNGEE. CDR3 length equals 14 residues. V lost 0 bases to trimming and J lost 1 base, with 5 bases between them. The CDR3 DNA sequence: TGTGCCAGCAGCGTAGGGGAGTCTGGAAACACCATATATTTT. It encodes CASSVGESGNTIYF.

A few counts support this clonotype. CDR3 nucleotides: TGTGCCAGCAGCTTAGGGGGACAGGGGAATGAGCAGTTCTTC. Protein sequence: CASSLGGQGNEQFF. V usage is TRBV7-8 and J usage is TRBJ2-1; 10 nucleotides align to TRBD1. The CDR3 covers 14 residues. Germline V gives CDR1 SGHVS, CDR2 FQNEAQ. V trimming: 1 base; J trimming: 7 bases; junction bases outside the gene matches: 1.

A few counts support this clonotype. This rearrangement joins TRBV2 to TRBJ2-1; 7 bases map to TRBD1. CDR3 length: 13 residues. With V trimmed by 9 bases and J by 0 bases, 2 bases remained unmatched. CDR1 is SNHLY, CDR2 FYNNEI, per germline. DNA of the CDR3: TGTGCCAGGGACAGGAGCTCCTACAATGAGCAGTTCTTC. Residues: CARDRSSYNEQFF.

This clonotype was detected ten times or more. V and J are TRBV7-6 and TRBJ2-3, with TRBD2 identical over 9 bases. CDR3 length: 18 amino acids. Germline lookup yields CDR1 SGHVS and CDR2 FNYEAQ. Unmatched junction bases numbered 11, after V lost 1 base and J lost 3 bases. The CDR3 region has the DNA TGTGCCAGCAGCTTAGGGGTCGGCGGGGGGGTAGCGACAGATACGCAGTATTTT. As protein: CASSLGVGGGVATDTQYF.

This clonotype showed up just a few times. The chain is built from TRBV10-3 and TRBJ2-5; 8 bases line up with TRBD1. From germline, CDR1 is ENHRY and CDR2 SYGVKD. The CDR3 runs 15 residues. The ends lost 2 bases at V and 5 bases at J; junction bases unmatched: 7. CDR3 in DNA: TGTGCCATCAGTGAGACGGCAGGGGGCACGGAGACCCAGTACTTC. This translates into CAISETAGGTETQYF.

This clonotype turned up a few times. The chain couples TRBV12-3 or TRBV12-4 to TRBJ1-1, with unresolved D. Trimming pared 6 bases from V and 0 bases from J, leaving 8 bases between. The CDR3 has 13 residues. The chain's CDR3 is CASRDGVNTEAFF. The CDR3 DNA follows: TGTGCCAGCAGGGACGGAGTGAACACTGAAGCTTTCTTT.